This T cell receptor (beta chain) came from a study of T cells in Graves' hyperthyroidism and ophthalmopathy. Regions amplified from RNA transcripts were the TCR beta CDR3 regions. HTBI primers were the set used in a first-round RT-PCR of the TCR CDR3. In TCRdb, the multiplex PCR reads were re-called with MiXCR into one record per CDR3 protein. The table shows about 340,000 distinct CDR3 sequences, with 21% occurring only once. Using around 10 ml of fresh peripheral blood, PBMCs were prepared. Trimming cost V 2 bases and J 3 bases; bases outside gene matches: 7. The CDR3 has 15 residues. The chain links TRBV12-3 or TRBV12-4 to TRBJ2-7; 7 nucleotides match TRBD2. This sequence originates from a woman in her fifties or sixties with Graves' hyperthyroidism. What was sequenced was blood. CDR3: CASSLSLGGVYEQYF. The CDR3 DNA is TGTGCCAGCAGTTTAAGCCTTGGGGGGGTCTACGAGCAGTACTTC.